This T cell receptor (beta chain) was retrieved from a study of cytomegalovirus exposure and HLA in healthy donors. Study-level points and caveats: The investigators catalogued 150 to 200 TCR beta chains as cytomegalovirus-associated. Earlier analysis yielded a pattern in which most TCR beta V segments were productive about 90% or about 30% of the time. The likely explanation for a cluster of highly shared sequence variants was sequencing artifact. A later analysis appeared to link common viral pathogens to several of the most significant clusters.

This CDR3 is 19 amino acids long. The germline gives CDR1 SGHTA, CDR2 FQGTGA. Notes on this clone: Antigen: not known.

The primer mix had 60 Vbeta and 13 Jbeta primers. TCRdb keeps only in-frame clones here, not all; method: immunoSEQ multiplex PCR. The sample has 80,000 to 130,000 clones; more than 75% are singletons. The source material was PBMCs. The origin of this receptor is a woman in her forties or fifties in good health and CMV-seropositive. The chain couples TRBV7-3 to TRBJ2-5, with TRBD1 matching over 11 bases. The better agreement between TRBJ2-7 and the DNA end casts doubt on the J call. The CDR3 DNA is TGTGCCAGCAGCTGCGGACAGGGGGCCCCTAAACACCCTCCCTACGAGCAGTACTTC. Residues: CASSCGQGAPKHPPYEQYF.